This T cell receptor beta chain was documented in a study of cytomegalovirus exposure and HLA in healthy donors. As regards this clone: Its target is unknown.

V trimming: 9 bases; J trimming: 8 bases; junction bases outside the gene matches: 13. The CDR3 is made up of 14 amino acids. Looked up from germline, CDR1 is SGHTA and CDR2 is FQGTGA. Broader study findings: In vitro, three CMV-associated chains proved specific for CMV antigens. The likely explanation for a cluster of highly shared sequence variants was sequencing artifact.

Vbeta (60) and Jbeta (13) primers were used in the PCR. Clones were sequenced by immunoSEQ multiplex PCR, and TCRdb holds only the in-frame ones, with some missing. In the table there are about 120,000 clones, around three quarters of which are singletons. The clonotype originates from a man aged 25-45 years in good health and CMV-seropositive. Sample: PBMCs. This chain uses TRBV7-3 with TRBJ2-1, with TRBD2 identical over 7 bases. The CDR3 bases are TGTGCCAGTGGGGTGGCGGGGAGGGCGGATGAGCAGTTCTTC. This translates into CASGVAGRADEQFF.